This T cell receptor (beta chain) originates from a study of blood T cells in healthy people across ages. In germline, CDR1 is SGHKS, CDR2 YYEKEE (reference sequence). V shed 4 bases and J 4 bases; nucleotides not matched to a gene: 4. The CDR3 length is 14 residues. Around 9.5 milliliters of peripheral blood were drawn from each donor. A second PCR, run for about 6 to 11 cycles, used a sample-barcoded 5' primer plus a J-beta primer mix. TCRdb re-derived calls from the 5' RACE reads in MiXCR, one entry per CDR3 protein. The sample holds about 780,000 distinct CDR3 sequences, roughly 26% seen once. These same data were also listed under a study on T cells of mothers and their children. That study reports: No persistent microchimeric T cell clones were detected.

Material: blood. The sequence was obtained from a boy between 5 and 17 years old in good health. The chain recombines TRBV5-5 with TRBJ2-2, with 7 bases lining up with TRBD2. The CDR3 DNA sequence: TGTGCCAGCAGCATCAGCGGGACCACCGGGGAGCTGTTTTTT. It translates to CASSISGTTGELFF.